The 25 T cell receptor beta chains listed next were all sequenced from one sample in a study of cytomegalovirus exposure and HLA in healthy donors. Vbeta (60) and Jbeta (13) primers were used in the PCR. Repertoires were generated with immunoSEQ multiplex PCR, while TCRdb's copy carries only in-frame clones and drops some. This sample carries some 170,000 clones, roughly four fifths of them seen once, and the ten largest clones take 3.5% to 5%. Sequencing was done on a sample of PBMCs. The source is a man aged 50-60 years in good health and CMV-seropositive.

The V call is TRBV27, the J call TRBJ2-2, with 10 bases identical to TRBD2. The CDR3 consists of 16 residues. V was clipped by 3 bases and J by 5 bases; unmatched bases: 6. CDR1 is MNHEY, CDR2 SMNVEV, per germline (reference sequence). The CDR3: CASSFVAGGGTGELFF. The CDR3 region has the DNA TGTGCCAGCAGTTTCGTAGCGGGGGGAGGGACCGGGGAGCTGTTTTTT.

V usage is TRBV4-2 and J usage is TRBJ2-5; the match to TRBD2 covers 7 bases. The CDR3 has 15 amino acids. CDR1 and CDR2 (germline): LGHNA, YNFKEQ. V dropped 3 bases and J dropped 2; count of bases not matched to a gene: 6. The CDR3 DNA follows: TGTGCCAGCAGCCAGGGGCGCGGGGGACAAGAGACCCAGTACTTC. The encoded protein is CASSQGRGGQETQYF.

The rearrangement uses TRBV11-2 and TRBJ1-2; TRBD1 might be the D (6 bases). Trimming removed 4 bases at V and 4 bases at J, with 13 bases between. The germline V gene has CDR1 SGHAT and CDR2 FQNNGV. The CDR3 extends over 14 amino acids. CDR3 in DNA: TGTGCCAGCAGCTCTACAGGGTGGAGCTATGGCTACACCTTC. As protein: CASSSTGWSYGYTF.

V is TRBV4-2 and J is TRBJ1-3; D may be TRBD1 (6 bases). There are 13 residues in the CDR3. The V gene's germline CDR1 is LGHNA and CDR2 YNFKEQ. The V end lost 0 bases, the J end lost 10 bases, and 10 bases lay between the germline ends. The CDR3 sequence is CASSQDVRGTIYF. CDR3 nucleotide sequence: TGTGCCAGCAGCCAAGACGTCAGGGGAACCATATATTTT.

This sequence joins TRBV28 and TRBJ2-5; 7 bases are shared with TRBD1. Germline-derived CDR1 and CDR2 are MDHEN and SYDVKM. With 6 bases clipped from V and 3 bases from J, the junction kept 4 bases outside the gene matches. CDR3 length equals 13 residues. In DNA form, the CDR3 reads TGTGCCAGCAGGGGGACAGCCAAAGAGACCCAGTACTTC. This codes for CASRGTAKETQYF.

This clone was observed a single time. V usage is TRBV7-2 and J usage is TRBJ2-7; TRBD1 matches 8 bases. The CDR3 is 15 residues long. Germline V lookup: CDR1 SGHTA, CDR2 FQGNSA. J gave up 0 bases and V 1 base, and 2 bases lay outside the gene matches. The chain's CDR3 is CASSLVDRGSYEQYF. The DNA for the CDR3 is TGTGCCAGCAGCTTAGTCGACAGGGGCTCCTACGAGCAGTACTTC.

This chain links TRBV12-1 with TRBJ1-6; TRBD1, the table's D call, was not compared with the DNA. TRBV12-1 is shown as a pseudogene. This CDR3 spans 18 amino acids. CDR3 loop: CASSFKPGQGRVTSPLHF. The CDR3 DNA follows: TGTGCCAGCAGCTTTAAGCCGGGACAGGGGAGGGTTACTTCACCCCTCCACTTT.

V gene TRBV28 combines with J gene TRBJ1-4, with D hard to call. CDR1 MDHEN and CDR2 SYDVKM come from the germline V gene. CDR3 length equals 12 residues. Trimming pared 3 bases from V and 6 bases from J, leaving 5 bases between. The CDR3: CASSLADEKLFF. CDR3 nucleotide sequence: TGTGCCAGCAGTTTGGCTGATGAAAAACTGTTTTTT.

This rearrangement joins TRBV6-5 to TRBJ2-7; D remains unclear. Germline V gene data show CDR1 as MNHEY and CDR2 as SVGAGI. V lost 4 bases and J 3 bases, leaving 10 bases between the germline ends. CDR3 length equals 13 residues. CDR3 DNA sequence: TGTGCCAGCAGTTTGTTACAGCACTACGAGCAGTACTTC. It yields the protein CASSLLQHYEQYF.

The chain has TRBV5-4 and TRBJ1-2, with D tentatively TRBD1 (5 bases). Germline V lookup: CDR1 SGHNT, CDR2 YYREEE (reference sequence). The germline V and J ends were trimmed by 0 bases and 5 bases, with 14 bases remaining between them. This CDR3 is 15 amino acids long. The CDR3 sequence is CASSLVGGETYGYTF. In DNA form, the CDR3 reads TGTGCCAGCAGCTTGGTGGGGGGGGAAACATATGGCTACACCTTC.

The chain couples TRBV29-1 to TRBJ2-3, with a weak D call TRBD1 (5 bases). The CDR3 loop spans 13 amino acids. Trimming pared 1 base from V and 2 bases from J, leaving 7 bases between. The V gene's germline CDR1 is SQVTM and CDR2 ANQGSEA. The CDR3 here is CSVEVRVTDTQYF. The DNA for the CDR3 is TGCAGCGTTGAAGTCAGGGTCACAGATACGCAGTATTTT.

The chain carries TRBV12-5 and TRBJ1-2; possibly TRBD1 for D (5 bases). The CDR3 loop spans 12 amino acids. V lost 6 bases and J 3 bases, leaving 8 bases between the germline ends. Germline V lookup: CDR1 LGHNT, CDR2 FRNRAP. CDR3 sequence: CASGEGHYGYTF. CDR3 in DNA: TGTGCTAGTGGGGAGGGGCACTATGGCTACACCTTC. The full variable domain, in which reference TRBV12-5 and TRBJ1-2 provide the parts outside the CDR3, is DARVTQTPRHKVTEMGQEVTMRCQPILGHNTVFWYRQTMMQGLELLAYFRNRAPLDDSGMPKDRFSAEMPDATLATLKIQPSEPRDSAVYFCASGEGHYGYTFGSGTRLTVV.

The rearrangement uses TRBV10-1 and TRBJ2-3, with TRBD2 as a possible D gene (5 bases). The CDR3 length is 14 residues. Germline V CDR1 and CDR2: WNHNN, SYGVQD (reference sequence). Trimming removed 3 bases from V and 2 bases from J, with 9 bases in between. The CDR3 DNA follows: TGCGCCAGCAGTGAACCCGGGGTCACAGATACGCAGTATTTT. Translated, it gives CASSEPGVTDTQYF.

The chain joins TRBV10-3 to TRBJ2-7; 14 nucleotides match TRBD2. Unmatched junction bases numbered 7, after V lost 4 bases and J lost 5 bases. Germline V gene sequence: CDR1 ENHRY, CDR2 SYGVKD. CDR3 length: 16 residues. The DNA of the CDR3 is TGTGCCATCAGTGGGCCGGGACTAGCGGGGGTCAACGAGCAGTACTTC. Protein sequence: CAISGPGLAGVNEQYF.

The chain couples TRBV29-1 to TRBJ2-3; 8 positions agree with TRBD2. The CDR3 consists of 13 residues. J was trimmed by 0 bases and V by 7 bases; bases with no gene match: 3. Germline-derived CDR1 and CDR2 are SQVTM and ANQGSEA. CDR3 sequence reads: CSGAGGSTDTQYF. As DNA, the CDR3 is TGCAGCGGTGCGGGGGGCAGCACAGATACGCAGTATTTT.

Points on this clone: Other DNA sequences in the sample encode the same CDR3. The CDR3 nucleotides read TGTGCCAGCAGCTTGGACAGGGGGAACACTGAAGCTTTCTTT. It translates to CASSLDRGNTEAFF. This sequence joins TRBV5-4 and TRBJ1-1, with 7 bases identical to TRBD1. The CDR3 length is 14 residues. Looked up from germline, CDR1 is SGHNT and CDR2 is YYREEE (reference sequence). Losses at the gene ends were 0 bases for V and 1 base for J; bases not matched to a gene: 0.

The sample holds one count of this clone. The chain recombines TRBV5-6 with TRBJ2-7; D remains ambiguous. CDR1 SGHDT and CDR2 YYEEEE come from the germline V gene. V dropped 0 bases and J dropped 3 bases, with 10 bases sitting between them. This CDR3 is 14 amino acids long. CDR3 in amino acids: CASSLAGAYYEQYF. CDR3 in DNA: TGTGCCAGCAGCTTGGCTGGAGCTTACTACGAGCAGTACTTC.

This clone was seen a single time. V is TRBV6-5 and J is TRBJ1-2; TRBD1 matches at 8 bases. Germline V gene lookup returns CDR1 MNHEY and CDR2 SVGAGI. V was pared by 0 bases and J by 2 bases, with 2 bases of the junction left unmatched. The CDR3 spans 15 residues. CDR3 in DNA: TGTGCCAGCAGTTACTCGCAGGGGGCGAACTATGGCTACACCTTC. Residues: CASSYSQGANYGYTF.

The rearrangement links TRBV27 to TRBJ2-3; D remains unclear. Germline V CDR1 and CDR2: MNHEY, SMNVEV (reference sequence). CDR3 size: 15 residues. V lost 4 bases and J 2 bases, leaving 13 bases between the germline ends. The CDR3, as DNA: TGTGCCAGCAGTTCCCCCGGGTCTCCCACAGATACGCAGTATTTT. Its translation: CASSSPGSPTDTQYF.

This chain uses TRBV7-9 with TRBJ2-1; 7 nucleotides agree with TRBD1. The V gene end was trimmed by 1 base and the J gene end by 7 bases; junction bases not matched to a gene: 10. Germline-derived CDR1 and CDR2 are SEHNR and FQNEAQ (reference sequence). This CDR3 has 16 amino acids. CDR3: CASSLGGTVPWNEQFF. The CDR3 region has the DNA TGTGCCAGCAGCTTAGGAGGGACAGTCCCATGGAATGAGCAGTTCTTC.

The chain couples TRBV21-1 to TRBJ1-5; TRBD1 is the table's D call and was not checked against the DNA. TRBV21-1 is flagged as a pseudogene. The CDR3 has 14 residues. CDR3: CASRTGTSNQPQHF. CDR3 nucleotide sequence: TGTGCCAGCAGAACAGGGACCAGCAATCAGCCCCAGCATTTT.

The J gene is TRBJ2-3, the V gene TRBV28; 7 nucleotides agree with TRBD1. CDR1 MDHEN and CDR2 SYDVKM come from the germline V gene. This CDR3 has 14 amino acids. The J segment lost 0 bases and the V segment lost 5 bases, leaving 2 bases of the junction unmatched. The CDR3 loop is CASSGTASTDTQYF. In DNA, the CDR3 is TGTGCCAGCAGTGGGACAGCTAGCACAGATACGCAGTATTTT.

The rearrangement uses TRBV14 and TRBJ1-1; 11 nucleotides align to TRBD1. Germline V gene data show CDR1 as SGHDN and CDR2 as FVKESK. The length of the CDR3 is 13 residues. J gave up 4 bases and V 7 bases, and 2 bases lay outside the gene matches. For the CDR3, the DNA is TGTGCCAGCAAAGGACAGGGGGCCACTGAAGCTTTCTTT. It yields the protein CASKGQGATEAFF.

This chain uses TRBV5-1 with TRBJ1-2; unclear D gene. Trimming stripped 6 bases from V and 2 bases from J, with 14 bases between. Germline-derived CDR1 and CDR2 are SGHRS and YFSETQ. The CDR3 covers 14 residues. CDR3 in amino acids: CASTGGAGNYGYTF. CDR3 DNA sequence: TGCGCCAGCACCGGCGGCGCGGGAAACTATGGCTACACCTTC.

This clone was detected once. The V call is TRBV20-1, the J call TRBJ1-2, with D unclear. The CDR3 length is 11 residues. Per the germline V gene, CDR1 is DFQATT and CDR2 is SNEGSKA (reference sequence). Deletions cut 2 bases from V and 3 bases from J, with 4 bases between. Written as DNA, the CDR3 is TGCAGTGCTAGATCCGACTATGGCTACACCTTC. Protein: CSARSDYGYTF.